This T cell receptor (beta chain) was profiled in a study of shared clonotypes between healthy human individuals (dated by TCRdb to the early 2020s). Broadly, across the study: A few men and a couple of women, aged 18 to 49 years, made up the cohort. For each donor, CD4 naive and CD4 memory were each run on three plates, CD8 naive on two plates, and CD8 memory on one plate. To estimate repertoire size and how much clonotypes are shared between individuals, the study performed deep sequencing of blood TCR repertoires from a handful of healthy adults. To increase sequencing depth and limit assay-specific biases, different laboratories used diverse techniques to prepare libraries and sequence TCR repertoires. Between about 0.94 and 8.9 billion PBMCs per donor were obtained by leukapheresis. Results and caveats for the whole study, not just this receptor: Larger estimated clonotype richness was generally found for naive subsets than for memory subsets. Across four donors, about 5.2% of naive CD4, 3% to 3.5% of naive CD8, under 2.5% of memory CD4, and roughly 0.41% of memory CD8 clonotypes were shared. The small number of donors limited the genetic and exposure-history diversity represented. Clonotypes shared by all four sorted-subset donors showed higher generation probabilities than non-shared clonotypes. Even with the large sequencing depth, rarefaction of the sorted-subset datasets indicated that sequencing was incomplete. Based on pairwise subsampling, the degree of clonotype sharing among donors was expected to be affected by sequencing depth. Only blood was sampled, and tissue TCR repertoires likely differ from those in blood.

TCR CDR3 regions were amplified from genomic DNA by multiplex PCR using the deep immunoSEQ assay. Extracted genomic DNA from each cell subset was spread evenly across all wells of several immunoSEQ 96-well plates, with each plate serving as a replicate. For sorted subsets, each replicate PCR was loaded with around 200 ng genomic DNA, equivalent to some 31,000 T cell genomes. The purified libraries were quantified using a Qubit 3.0 fluorometer, sized with a Bioanalyzer 2100, and then quantified again using the KAPA Library Quantification kit. A separate single-read 150-cycle Illumina NextSeq 550 flow cell was used to sequence each immunoSEQ 96-well plate. Concerning the study's data processing: Because the immunoSEQ output held only junctional sequences and lacked quality scores, the filtering could not match the filtering applied to full-length reads. To assign V/J genes and CDR3, sequences were annotated using PyIR, a Python wrapper for IgBLAST v1.9, with IMGT germline references. Reads were removed for weak V/J assignments (E-value above 1e-6), missing CDR3, stop codons, out-of-frame junctions, or ambiguous translated residues. V3J clonotypes were defined as sequences sharing an identical inferred V gene, J gene, and CDR3 amino acid sequence. To compute the percentage overlap between repertoires, the number of shared unique clonotypes was divided by the size of the smaller repertoire. Richness of each repertoire was evaluated using RTK rarefaction, the Chao1 estimator, and Recon v2.1 estimates of unobserved clonotypes. Generation probabilities for all TCRbeta clonotypes obtained by the gDNA method from a handful of donors were computed using OLGA. TCRdb re-hosts the immuneACCESS table, in-frame sequences only. Its copies lack some clones; in the studies checked, an unresolved V gene accounts for under half of them, and the cause for the rest is not known. The V and J calls and clone size were taken over from that table, and D and trimming were inferred from the DNA. Across this sample there are around 1.6 million clones, with 95% to 99% seen only once. The ten largest clones capture roughly 0.4% of the sample.

According to the germline V gene, CDR1 reads SGHRS and CDR2 reads YFSETQ. Reading from cysteine to phenylalanine, the CDR3 counts 13 amino acids. Left in the record is the CDR3 DNA by itself, 39 bases read in frame from the first base. Trimming removed 4 bases from V and 5 bases from J; the gene matches leave 4 bases unexplained. Turning to this clone: Its binding antigen is unknown. Base-call qualities are not available, and no considerably larger clone is one nucleotide away.

The donors were healthy, HIV-negative adults with no recently reported acute infections or vaccinations. Only Caucasian adults living in Nashville, Tennessee, USA were represented among the donors. CD4+ T cells were enriched by magnetic negative selection; naive cells were then positively selected on CD45RA, and the negative fraction formed the memory subset. Blood was obtained by leukapheresis, after which PBMCs were separated by Ficoll-Histopaque density gradient centrifugation and cryopreserved in liquid nitrogen vapor phase. Purity and quantity of every magnetically sorted T cell population were checked by analytical flow cytometry. Each sorted fraction had its genomic DNA isolated and then quantified by UV absorbance on a Nanodrop 2000c.

The sequenced sample consisted of naive CD4+ T cells sorted from blood. Taken with the paper, the label for cell subset or site translates to: CD45RA+ positively selected. This clonotype originated in a man aged 25 to 40 in good health. The V and J segments used are TRBV5-1 and TRBJ2-7; the junction holds 9 bases that match TRBD1. For the CDR3, the sequence is CASSPGQGNEQYF. DNA sequence: TGCGCCAGCAGCCCGGGACAGGGTAACGAGCAGTACTTC.